These 8 T cell receptor beta chains came from one sample sequenced in a study of tumor-infiltrating lymphocytes in primary liver carcinoma. TCR beta cDNA came from roughly 450 ng total RNA, primed with a constant-region primer. Sequencing libraries for TCR beta derived from three nested multiplex PCR rounds that used slightly modified ARM-PCR. PCR rounds one and two used TRBV1-TRBV30 forward primers with a C-beta reverse primer for around 11 cycles each. TCRdb used MiXCR to reprocess the multiplex PCR reads, holding one entry per CDR3 protein. The sample consists of some 40,000 distinct CDR3 sequences, 75% of them appearing once. Without any cell sorting, about 19-30 mg of bulk tissue yielded co-extracted RNA and DNA. The specimen was tumor-adjacent normal liver tissue. These receptors came from a middle-aged man with primary liver carcinoma and hepatitis B virus infection.

The rearrangement links TRBV12-3 or TRBV12-4 to TRBJ2-5, with 7 bases that match TRBD1. This CDR3 contains 14 residues. Germline trimming cut 5 bases from V and 2 bases from J; bases unmatched to any gene: 5. This CDR3 reads CASSPTGVQETQYF. The CDR3, as DNA: TGTGCCAGCAGTCCCACAGGGGTTCAAGAGACCCAGTACTTC.

This clonotype was recorded a few times. Since the CDR3 does not end with the conserved phenylalanine or tryptophan, this likely comes from a read error. The genes are TRBV6-1 and TRBJ1-5; TRBD1 might be the D (6 bases). The length of the CDR3 is 14 residues. CDR1 MNHNS and CDR2 SASEGT come from the germline V gene. The V end was cut by 3 bases, the J end by 7 bases, with 13 bases between. The CDR3 loop is CASSDGTSLQPQHL. In DNA form, the CDR3 reads TGTGCCAGCAGTGATGGGACATCTCTCCAGCCCCAGCATCTT.

This chain links TRBV12-3 or TRBV12-4 with TRBJ2-7; no clear D. V was pared by 10 bases and J by 4 bases, with 14 bases between. The CDR3 extends over 12 amino acids. This CDR3 is CAKSLDRYEQYF. The DNA for the CDR3 is TGTGCCAAGAGTTTGGACCGGTACGAGCAGTACTTC.

A word on this clonotype: An end of the junction differs from the germline gene, which may be a read error. The chain couples TRBV5-8 to TRBJ2-6, with D unclear. Looked up from germline, CDR1 is SGHTS and CDR2 is YDEGEE. The CDR3 has 14 amino acids. This CDR3 is CACSPTVGANVLTF. As DNA, the CDR3 is TGTGCCTGCAGCCCGACGGTTGGGGCCAACGTCCTGACTTTC.

For this clonotype: It may be a read error: a sequence one base away is much more abundant. This rearrangement joins TRBV28 to TRBJ2-1; D might be TRBD2 (7 bases). This CDR3 has 14 residues. Trimming removed 7 bases from V and 8 bases from J, with 18 bases in between. Per the germline V gene, CDR1 is MDHEN and CDR2 is SYDVKM. The CDR3 sequence is CASNSPREGDEQFF. The CDR3 coding sequence is TGTGCCAGCAATTCCCCCAGGGAGGGGGATGAGCAGTTCTTC. The whole variable domain, filled in from reference TRBV28 and TRBJ2-1, reads DVKVTQSSRYLVKRTGEKVFLECVQDMDHENMFWYRQDPGLGLRLIYFSYDVKMKEKGDIPEGYSVSREKKERFSLILESASTNQTSMYLCASNSPREGDEQFFGPGTRLTVL.

Of note for this clonotype: A junction end diverges from the germline sequence, so it may reflect a read error. The rearrangement links TRBV7-9 to TRBJ1-2; D unclear. CDR3 length: 14 amino acids. The germline V gene encodes CDR1 SEHNR and CDR2 FQNEAQ (reference sequence). CDR3 loop: CASRWYRGFHGYTF. CDR3 coding DNA: TGTGCTAGCAGATGGTACAGAGGGTTTCATGGCTACACCTTC. Full variable domain (rest looked up from reference TRBV7-9 and TRBJ1-2): DTGVSQNPRHKITKRGQNVTFRCDPISEHNRLYWYRQTLGQGPEFLTYFQNEAQLEKSRLLSDRFSAERPKGSFSTLEIQRTEQGDSAMYLCASRWYRGFHGYTFGSGTRLTVV.

On this clonotype: At one end, the junction sequence differs from germline, possibly due to a read error. The rearrangement joins TRBV4-2 to TRBJ2-5; D is unresolved. The CDR3 covers 15 residues. Germline V gene data show CDR1 as LGHNA and CDR2 as YNFKEQ. As DNA, the CDR3 is TGTGTCAGCAGTCAAGACCTGGGATTGGTGGAGACCCAATACTTC. Its protein product is CVSSQDLGLVETQYF.

As concerns this clonotype: The germline gene is not matched at one end of the junction; a read error may be the cause. V usage is TRBV5-4 and J usage is TRBJ1-6, with TRBD1 matching over 9 bases. CDR1 and CDR2 (germline): SGHNT, YYREEE (reference sequence). The CDR3 runs to 12 residues. CDR3 in amino acids: CASTGQGSSLHF. The CDR3 DNA reads as TGTGCCAGCACCGGACAGGGGTCATCCCTCCACTTC.